One sample yielded the 29 T cell receptor beta chains listed below, sequenced in a study of cytomegalovirus exposure and HLA in healthy donors. PCR employed 60 Vbeta and 13 Jbeta primers. Data came from immunoSEQ multiplex PCR; TCRdb stores just in-frame clones and leaves some out. The table records 100,000 to 150,000 clones, 81% of them present only once. Material: PBMCs. The source is a woman aged 25 to 39 in good health and CMV-seronegative.

The genes are TRBV21-1 and TRBJ2-2; TRBD1 was called by the table and not checked on the DNA. TRBV21-1 is a pseudogene locus. The CDR3 covers 17 residues. DNA for the CDR3: TGTGCCAGCAGCAAATGGCCCCGGGACAGGGGGGCGGCGGAGCTGTTTTTT. It encodes CASSKWPRDRGAAELFF.

The V call is TRBV11-2, the J call TRBJ2-2; a weak D match, TRBD1 (7 bases). The CDR3 length is 15 residues. Trimming removed 5 bases from V and 5 bases from J, with 15 bases in between. CDR1 is SGHAT and CDR2 is FQNNGV in the germline V gene. The DNA of the CDR3 is TGTGCCAGCAGCCTAACAGGGGCGGGGACCGGGGAGCTGTTTTTT. Its translation is CASSLTGAGTGELFF.

The chain couples TRBV5-5 to TRBJ1-4; possibly TRBD1 for D (5 bases). Trimming cost V 3 bases and J 5 bases, with 17 bases left between them. CDR3 length: 16 residues. CDR1 is SGHKS and CDR2 is YYEKEE in the germline V gene (reference sequence). CDR3 coding DNA: TGTGCCAGCAGCTCAGGCCCATCAAGGGGAAATGAAAAACTGTTTTTT. It specifies CASSSGPSRGNEKLFF. Full variable domain (outside the CDR3, taken from reference TRBV5-5 and TRBJ1-4): DAGVTQSPTHLIKTRGQQVTLRCSPISGHKSVSWYQQVLGQGPQFIFQYYEKEERGRGNFPDRFSARQFPNYSSELNVNALLLGDSALYLCASSSGPSRGNEKLFFGSGTQLSVL.

The genes are TRBV11-1 and TRBJ1-1; no clear D. Trimming left V 2 bases short and J 0 bases short, with 4 bases between. Germline V gene sequence: CDR1 SGHAT, CDR2 FQDESV (reference sequence). This CDR3 region has 13 residues. CDR3 residues: CASSLRVNTEAFF. The CDR3 coding sequence is TGTGCCAGCAGCTTAAGAGTGAACACTGAAGCTTTCTTT. The variable domain in full, completed from reference TRBV11-1 and TRBJ1-1, reads EAEVAQSPRYKITEKSQAVAFWCDPISGHATLYWYRQILGQGPELLVQFQDESVVDDSQLPKDRFSAERLKGVDSTLKIQPAELGDSAMYLCASSLRVNTEAFFGQGTRLTVV.

CDR3 loop: CASSLAERENYEQYF. The DNA for the CDR3 is TGCGCCAGCAGCTTGGCAGAGCGGGAGAACTACGAGCAGTACTTC. This chain links TRBV5-1 with TRBJ2-7; TRBD2 agrees at 8 bases. The germline gives CDR1 SGHRS, CDR2 YFSETQ. V lost 0 bases to trimming and J lost 3 bases; unmatched junction nucleotides: 5. The CDR3 spans 15 residues. The variable domain in full, with the rest retrieved from reference TRBV5-1 and TRBJ2-7, is KAGVTQTPRYLIKTRGQQVTLSCSPISGHRSVSWYQQTPGQGLQFLFEYFSETQRNKGNFPGRFSGRQFSNSRSEMNVSTLELGDSALYLCASSLAERENYEQYFGPGTRLTVT.

The CDR3 region is CASRGPEGQPQHF. CDR3 bases: TGTGCCAGCAGGGGGCCGGAGGGTCAGCCCCAGCATTTT. V is TRBV2 and J is TRBJ1-5; tentatively, D is TRBD1 (5 bases). Germline V gene sequence: CDR1 SNHLY, CDR2 FYNNEI. The CDR3 consists of 13 residues. Trimming cost V 6 bases and J 6 bases, with 12 bases left between them.

The V and J genes are TRBV4-1 and TRBJ1-6; possible D gene TRBD1, 6 bases. Trimming took 2 bases from V and 5 from J, leaving 16 bases between them. From germline, CDR1 is MGHRA and CDR2 YSYEKL. The CDR3 is 17 residues long. The CDR3 DNA is TGCGCCAGCAGCCAACCAACAGGGCGTAAGAATAATTCACCCCTCCACTTT. Encoded protein: CASSQPTGRKNNSPLHF.

The chain recombines TRBV9 with TRBJ2-3; D possibly corresponds to TRBD2 (6 bases). The CDR3 is 15 amino acids. Germline values: CDR1 SGDLS, CDR2 YYNGEE. V was pared by 3 bases and J by 4 bases, with 15 bases between. CDR3 loop: CASSGGATRADTQYF. The CDR3 coding sequence is TGTGCCAGCAGCGGAGGGGCGACTAGAGCAGATACGCAGTATTTT.

The V call is TRBV18, the J call TRBJ2-5; 7 nucleotides line up with TRBD1. The CDR3 loop spans 13 amino acids. Germline V gene lookup returns CDR1 KGHSH and CDR2 LQKENI. V was pared by 10 bases and J by 2 bases, with 7 bases of the junction left unmatched. The CDR3 protein is CATTGTAQETQYF. The CDR3 region has the DNA TGTGCCACCACTGGGACAGCTCAAGAGACCCAGTACTTC.

The rearrangement links TRBV10-2 to TRBJ2-4; 11 bases map to TRBD2. Losses at the gene ends were 7 bases for V and 7 bases for J; bases not matched to a gene: 9. Germline V gives CDR1 WSHSY, CDR2 SAAADI. The CDR3 loop spans 15 amino acids. CDR3: CASTLSGGARNIQYF. Written as DNA, the CDR3 is TGCGCCAGCACCCTTAGCGGGGGGGCGCGGAACATTCAGTACTTC.

V and J are TRBV7-9 and TRBJ2-5; D ambiguous. V was pared by 7 bases and J by 5 bases, with 8 bases between. CDR1 and CDR2 from the germline V gene are SEHNR and FQNEAQ (reference sequence). CDR3 length: 11 amino acids. This CDR3 is CASTSVETQYF. In DNA, the CDR3 is TGTGCCAGCACCTCTGTGGAGACCCAGTACTTC.

The chain recombines TRBV18 with TRBJ1-5; weak D call: TRBD1 (6 bases). Germline loops: CDR1 KGHSH, CDR2 LQKENI. This CDR3 region has 18 residues. Trimming removed 1 base from V and 0 bases from J, with 16 bases in between. CDR3 coding DNA: TGTGCCAGCTCACCACTAAGGGGGACCTTTTATAGCAATCAGCCCCAGCATTTT. Protein sequence: CASSPLRGTFYSNQPQHF.

The DNA for the CDR3 is TGTGCCAGCACGCCGGGACATTTCTCCTACAATGAGCAGTTCTTC. As protein: CASTPGHFSYNEQFF. V and J are TRBV6-1 and TRBJ2-1, with D tentatively TRBD1 (6 bases). Germline V CDR1 and CDR2: MNHNS, SASEGT. Between the trimmed V and J ends, which lost 7 bases and 0 bases, there was a span of 13 bases. This CDR3 comprises 15 residues.

This clone was recorded a few times. This chain uses TRBV5-4 with TRBJ2-1, with TRBD2 identical over 11 bases. This CDR3 comprises 17 residues. With 4 bases clipped from V and 8 bases from J, the junction kept 14 bases outside the gene matches. The germline CDR1 and CDR2 sequences are SGHNT and YYREEE (reference sequence). This CDR3 reads CASSLGLSSGGAHEQFF. In nucleotides, the CDR3 is TGTGCCAGCAGCCTCGGACTGAGTAGCGGGGGGGCCCATGAGCAGTTCTTC. Full variable domain (remainder filled in from reference TRBV5-4 and TRBJ2-1): ETGVTQSPTHLIKTRGQQVTLRCSSQSGHNTVSWYQQALGQGPQFIFQYYREEENGRGNFPPRFSGLQFPNYSSELNVNALELDDSALYLCASSLGLSSGGAHEQFFGPGTRLTVL.

CDR3 nucleotide sequence: TGCGCCAGCAGTCCCGGGACAGGGCCCAGGTCACCCCTCCACTTT. Its protein product is CASSPGTGPRSPLHF. The gene calls are TRBV4-1 and TRBJ1-6; TRBD1 aligns across 9 bases. Germline CDR1 and CDR2: MGHRA and YSYEKL. After removal of 6 bases from V and 10 bases from J, the junction contained 10 bases not matched to a gene. There are 15 residues in the CDR3.

This clone appeared a single time. The chain uses TRBV5-6 and TRBJ2-5, with 13 bases lining up with TRBD2. Trimming cost V 1 base and J 7 bases; bases outside gene matches: 1. The CDR3 length is 14 residues. Germline V CDR1 and CDR2: SGHDT, YYEEEE. The CDR3 DNA is TGTGCCAGCAGCTTGCGACTAGCGGGGGGGACCCAGTACTTC. Encoded protein: CASSLRLAGGTQYF. The full variable domain, with the rest looked up from reference TRBV5-6 and TRBJ2-5, is DAGVTQSPTHLIKTRGQQVTLRCSPKSGHDTVSWYQQALGQGPQFIFQYYEEEERQRGNFPDRFSGHQFPNYSSELNVNALLLGDSALYLCASSLRLAGGTQYFGPGTRLLVL.

The V call is TRBV10-3, the J call TRBJ2-7; 7 bases match TRBD2. The V gene end was trimmed by 8 bases and the J gene end by 0 bases; junction bases not matched to a gene: 10. The CDR3 has 15 residues. In germline, CDR1 is ENHRY, CDR2 SYGVKD. The CDR3, as DNA: TGTGCCATCTCTTACGGCGGGGGTAGCTCCTACGAGCAGTACTTC. It specifies CAISYGGGSSYEQYF.

The V call is TRBV5-4, the J call TRBJ2-7, with D possibly TRBD1 on 6 matching bases. The length of the CDR3 is 15 residues. Trimming shortened V by 5 bases and J by 0 bases, and 15 bases separated the two germline ends. Germline assignment: CDR1 SGHNT and CDR2 YYREEE (reference sequence). CDR3 residues: CASSSGTLSSYEQYF. As DNA, the CDR3 is TGTGCCAGCAGTTCCGGGACACTAAGCTCCTACGAGCAGTACTTC.

The chain uses TRBV11-2 and TRBJ2-5; 14 nucleotides agree with TRBD2. CDR1 and CDR2 (germline): SGHAT, FQNNGV. V dropped 5 bases and J dropped 4; count of bases not matched to a gene: 6. This CDR3 contains 16 residues. CDR3 loop: CASSMTSGGAGETQYF. CDR3 DNA sequence: TGTGCCAGCAGCATGACTAGCGGGGGGGCGGGAGAGACCCAGTACTTC.

The V call is TRBV4-1, the J call TRBJ2-7; TRBD1 aligns across 10 bases. Germline V gives CDR1 MGHRA, CDR2 YSYEKL. This CDR3 spans 15 amino acids. Unmatched junction bases numbered 3, after V lost 2 bases and J lost 2 bases. CDR3 nucleotide sequence: TGCGCCAGCAGCCAAACCGGGACAGGGGCCTACGAGCAGTACTTC. It translates to CASSQTGTGAYEQYF.

This chain joins TRBV10-3 and TRBJ1-2; 9 bases are shared with TRBD1. Per germline, CDR1 ENHRY and CDR2 SYGVKD. The CDR3 spans 13 residues. J gave up 4 bases and V 10 bases, and 7 bases lay outside the gene matches. CDR3 region: CASQGQGGYGYTF. The CDR3 DNA sequence: TGTGCCAGCCAGGGACAGGGAGGCTATGGCTACACCTTC.

This rearrangement joins TRBV18 to TRBJ2-7; TRBD1 is a possible D gene (6 bases). Trimming pared 6 bases from V and 1 base from J, leaving 13 bases between. Germline CDR1 and CDR2: KGHSH and LQKENI. The CDR3 covers 14 residues. The CDR3 spells CASSPPTGSYEQYF. DNA of the CDR3: TGTGCCAGCTCCCCTCCCACAGGGTCCTACGAGCAGTACTTC.

The chain carries TRBV7-3 and TRBJ1-1; 7 bases align to TRBD1. CDR1 and CDR2 (germline): SGHTA, FQGTGA. The CDR3 sequence is 14 residues long. V lost 1 base and J lost 4; bases outside the gene matches: 3. CDR3 nucleotides: TGTGCCAGCAGCTTAAACCGGGACAGCACTGAAGCTTTCTTT. Its translation: CASSLNRDSTEAFF.

The chain links TRBV7-6 to TRBJ2-5, with 10 positions matching TRBD2. The CDR3 contains 17 residues. V gave up 1 base and J gave up 0 bases; unmatched junction bases: 5. Germline values: CDR1 SGHVS, CDR2 FNYEAQ. This CDR3 is CASSLVAGGSYQETQYF. CDR3 sequence (DNA): TGTGCCAGCAGCTTAGTAGCGGGGGGTTCGTACCAAGAGACCCAGTACTTC.

The V call is TRBV30, the J call TRBJ1-1, with a possible D match to TRBD1 (5 bases). Germline assignment: CDR1 GTSNPN and CDR2 SVGIG (reference sequence). V was trimmed by 3 bases and J by 3 bases, leaving 11 bases between them. CDR3 size: 13 residues. CDR3 DNA: TGTGCCTGGAGGGGGGGAGGGTACACTGAAGCTTTCTTT. It is translated as CAWRGGGYTEAFF.

CDR3 in amino acids: CASSSQGNTEAFF. Here the CDR3 DNA reads TGTGCCAGCAGTTCTCAGGGAAACACTGAAGCTTTCTTT. This chain uses TRBV6-6 with TRBJ1-1; the D gene is possibly TRBD1 (5 bases). Germline V gene lookup returns CDR1 MNHNY and CDR2 SVGAGI (reference sequence). V shed 4 bases and J shed 2 bases, with 8 bases lying between them. CDR3 length equals 13 residues.

The genes are TRBV4-3 and TRBJ2-1, with TRBD2 matching 8 bases. From germline, CDR1 is LGHNA and CDR2 YSLEER. The V and J ends lost 2 bases and 9 bases, in that order; junction bases with no gene match: 12. The CDR3 is 16 residues long. The chain's CDR3 is CASSQWVQRESSEQFF. In DNA form, the CDR3 reads TGCGCCAGCAGCCAATGGGTTCAGCGGGAGTCCAGTGAGCAGTTCTTC.

The rearrangement uses TRBV5-4 and TRBJ1-1; 10 bases match TRBD1. CDR3 length: 14 residues. Looked up from germline, CDR1 is SGHNT and CDR2 is YYREEE (reference sequence). Trimming cost V 2 bases and J 7 bases; bases outside gene matches: 5. The CDR3 spells CASSFGTGESEAFF. In nucleotides, the CDR3 is TGTGCCAGCAGCTTTGGGACAGGGGAGAGTGAAGCTTTCTTT.

The table lists this clone with a few counts. This chain joins TRBV27 and TRBJ1-2, with D uncertain. There are 15 residues in the CDR3. In germline, CDR1 is MNHEY, CDR2 SMNVEV (reference sequence). V was pared by 5 bases and J by 5 bases, with 18 bases between. The CDR3 reads CASSPTPVVIYGYTF. The CDR3 DNA reads TGTGCCAGCAGTCCAACCCCGGTAGTGATTTATGGCTACACCTTC.